A single sample gave rise to the 14 T cell receptor beta chains below, sequenced in a study of T cell repertoires in cytomegalovirus infection. MiXCR, run by TCRdb on the reads, gives a single entry per CDR3 protein. The table lists about 200,000 distinct CDR3 sequences, 8.5% to 10% of them singletons. The sample was PBMCs. These receptors all come from a human donor in good health (CMV status not recorded). Some clones in this sample may be carry-over from other donors' samples.

This clonotype has ten or more counts. The chain couples TRBV7-2 to TRBJ2-5; 8 positions match TRBD2. CDR3 size: 14 residues. The V segment lost 5 bases and the J segment 5 bases; nucleotides outside the gene matches: 7. CDR1 is SGHTA and CDR2 is FQGNSA in the germline V gene. DNA of the CDR3: TGTGCCAGCAGCGTCGGGGGGGGGGACGAGACCCAGTACTTC. Protein sequence: CASSVGGGDETQYF. The whole variable domain, remainder taken from reference TRBV7-2 and TRBJ2-5, is GAGVSQSPSNKVTEKGKDVELRCDPISGHTALYWYRQSLGQGLEFLIYFQGNSAPDKSGLPSDRFSAERTGGSVSTLTIQRTQQEDSAVYLCASSVGGGDETQYFGPGTRLLVL.

This clonotype was seen repeatedly, ten times or more. J is TRBJ2-3 and V is TRBV7-2; D call uncertain. Germline V lookup: CDR1 SGHTA, CDR2 FQGNSA. Trimming left V 5 bases short and J 1 base short, with 7 bases between. The CDR3 has 13 residues. CDR3: CASSLTGTDTQYF. The CDR3 DNA follows: TGTGCCAGCAGCCTCACAGGCACAGATACGCAGTATTTT.

The chain carries TRBV4-3 and TRBJ2-5, with 7 bases matching TRBD2. Losses at the gene ends were 3 bases for V and 4 bases for J; bases not matched to a gene: 5. The germline V gene has CDR1 LGHNA and CDR2 YSLEER. This CDR3 is 14 amino acids long. CDR3 in amino acids: CASSQDSSGETQYF. The CDR3 bases are TGCGCCAGCAGCCAGGACTCTAGCGGAGAGACCCAGTACTTC.

This clonotype appeared many times. V is TRBV28 and J is TRBJ1-6; tentatively, D is TRBD1 (5 bases). Germline V gives CDR1 MDHEN, CDR2 SYDVKM. V was cut by 4 bases and J by 5 bases, with 9 bases left in between. The CDR3 runs to 14 residues. CDR3 residues: CASSWGKNNSPLHF. CDR3 nucleotide sequence: TGTGCCAGCAGTTGGGGGAAAAATAATTCACCCCTCCACTTT.

Ten or more counts support this clonotype. This chain joins TRBV5-6 and TRBJ1-2; 10 positions match TRBD1. The CDR3 runs 17 residues. Germline CDR1 SGHDT, CDR2 YYEEEE. V trimming: 4 bases; J trimming: 3 bases; junction bases outside the gene matches: 12. CDR3 coding DNA: TGTGCCAGCAGCCTTTCCGGGACAGGGGCGCATTACTATGGCTACACCTTC. The encoded protein is CASSLSGTGAHYYGYTF.

The chain is built from TRBV29-1 and TRBJ2-7; D is possibly TRBD1 (6 bases). From germline, CDR1 is SQVTM and CDR2 ANQGSEA. The CDR3 extends over 12 amino acids. The germline V and J ends were trimmed by 7 bases and 6 bases, with 16 bases remaining between them. The CDR3 nucleotides read TGCAGCGCTAACAGGGAAACGGGCGAGCAGTACTTC. It translates to CSANRETGEQYF.

This clonotype was counted at least ten times. The chain links TRBV28 to TRBJ1-1; D gene uncertain. Trimming took 5 bases from V and 8 from J, leaving 9 bases between them. Germline-derived CDR1 and CDR2 are MDHEN and SYDVKM. This CDR3 comprises 11 residues. The CDR3 loop is CASSVGLEAFF. The CDR3 bases are TGTGCCAGCAGTGTTGGCCTGGAAGCTTTCTTT.

The genes are TRBV7-8 and TRBJ2-2; no clear D gene. Trimming pared 3 bases from V and 7 bases from J, leaving 3 bases between. The germline gives CDR1 SGHVS, CDR2 FQNEAQ. The CDR3 extends over 11 amino acids. CDR3 in DNA: TGTGCCAGCAGCTTGTACGGGGAGCTGTTTTTT. This sequence encodes CASSLYGELFF.

This clonotype was observed a handful of times. The chain combines TRBV6-2 or TRBV6-3 with TRBJ1-1; 8 nucleotides line up with TRBD1. The CDR3 consists of 16 residues. The ends lost 6 bases at V and 4 bases at J; junction bases unmatched: 13. The germline gives CDR1 MNHEY, CDR2 SVGEGT. The CDR3 loop is CASRPTGTGPSTEAFF. CDR3 sequence (DNA): TGTGCCAGCAGGCCCACCGGGACAGGCCCATCCACTGAAGCTTTCTTT.

The V gene is TRBV19, the J gene TRBJ1-1; the D gene is possibly TRBD1 (6 bases). Germline V gives CDR1 LNHDA, CDR2 SQIVND (reference sequence). This CDR3 spans 16 amino acids. V was clipped by 7 bases and J by 3 bases, with 21 bases between them. CDR3 bases: TGTGCCAGTACCCCAACTGGGGGGCGCGGGGACACTGAAGCTTTCTTT. It translates to CASTPTGGRGDTEAFF.

The rearrangement uses TRBV4-3 and TRBJ2-2; no reliable D call. Per germline, CDR1 LGHNA and CDR2 YSLEER. This CDR3 is built from 15 residues. The V end was cut by 0 bases, the J end by 1 base, with 6 bases between. CDR3 in amino acids: CASSQELGNTGELFF. CDR3 bases: TGCGCCAGCAGCCAAGAATTGGGGAACACCGGGGAGCTGTTTTTT.

The rearrangement links TRBV18 to TRBJ1-2; 8 nucleotides match TRBD1. Trimming at V came to 1 base and at J to 2 bases, leaving 9 bases not matched to a gene. Germline V CDR1 and CDR2: KGHSH, LQKENI. This CDR3 is built from 17 residues. CDR3 nucleotides: TGTGCCAGCTCACCACTGTCAGGGGGCAACCAAAACTATGGCTACACCTTC. Protein product: CASSPLSGGNQNYGYTF.

This chain joins TRBV15 and TRBJ2-3; no firm D call. The V and J ends lost 0 bases and 2 bases respectively, with 6 bases between them. The CDR3 runs to 14 residues. CDR1 LNHNV and CDR2 YYDKDF come from the germline V gene (reference sequence). CDR3 nucleotide sequence: TGTGCCACCAGCAGAGACGGATTCACAGATACGCAGTATTTT. Amino acids: CATSRDGFTDTQYF.

In the case of this clonotype: A much bigger clone sits one base away, suggesting this may be a read error. This chain connects TRBV4-1 to TRBJ1-5; 7 nucleotides line up with TRBD1. The CDR3 runs to 13 residues. Germline V gene lookup returns CDR1 MGHRA and CDR2 YSYEKL. CDR3: CASRPGQAGPQDF. CDR3 DNA: TGCGCCAGCAGGCCTGGACAGGCGGGACCCCAGGATTTT.